This TCR beta chain was identified during a study of metastatic and nonmetastatic thyroid tumors. Turning to the study itself: The study looked at repertoires side by side in blood and in tumor or nodule tissue from malignant and benign thyroid patients.

In the authors' methods: CDR3 was compared across clinicopathological groups, and the resulting differences were used to build a distant-metastasis classifier for papillary thyroid cancer. TCRdb recomputed clones from the PCR reads via MiXCR. The V and J calls and clone size are TCRdb's, not the authors'. The sample shows 35,000 to 45,000 clones, roughly 3.2% of them seen only once. The V segment lost 6 bases and the J segment 4 bases; nucleotides outside the gene matches: 6. The CDR3 extends over 15 amino acids. CDR1 and CDR2 from the germline V gene are MNHEY and SMNVEV (reference sequence). As to this clone: Its antigen is undetermined.

Patients had received no treatment of any kind before thyroid surgery. Findings of the study overall: Within blood and tumor, benign nodules reportedly had significantly lower TCR beta diversity than malignant thyroid tumors did.

The chain uses TRBV27 and TRBJ2-3, with 11 bases matching TRBD2. The TCR sequence derives from a female donor with papillary thyroid cancer or a benign thyroid nodule (not recorded which). Some clones in this sample may be carry-over from other donors' samples. Sequenced material: blood. The CDR3 is CASSQTSGGADTQYF. CDR3 nucleotide sequence: TGTGCCAGCAGCCAAACTAGCGGGGGCGCAGATACGCAGTATTTT.